The T cell receptor (beta chain) under discussion was sequenced for a study of naive and memory T cell subsets. Study observations and caveats: A few larger clonotypes appeared in naive repertoires, especially CD8, possibly memory cells re-expressing CD45RA. Over 95% of naive TCR sequences appeared only once after error correction, unlike memory subsets.

Overnight CMV lysate stimulation of fresh PBMCs defined donor CMV status by CD4+ IFNgamma. Cells stained for CD3, CD4, CD8, CD45RA and CD27 were sorted into four subsets. Two oligonucleotides, mixed equimolar, formed the beta constant-region primer covering TRBC1 and TRBC2. Nested alpha and beta constant-region primers with the SP2 primer drove four PCR rounds on ligated cDNA. Each CDR3 protein gets one entry after TCRdb re-called the UMI-ligation and nested PCR reads with MiXCR. The sample consists of under 150,000 distinct CDR3 sequences, 15% to 25% of them appearing once. On this clonotype: Its antigen is still unknown.

The CDR3 covers 17 residues. Deletions cut 0 bases from V and 3 bases from J, with 15 bases between. The germline CDR1 and CDR2 sequences are SGDLS and YYNGEE. Sequences were obtained from naive CD8+ T cells from blood. The clonotype comes from a human donor in good health. V and J are TRBV9 and TRBJ2-2, with TRBD1 as a possible D gene (5 bases). The CDR3 DNA follows: TGTGCCAGCAGCGTAGCAGGTCAGGGCGAAGACACCGGGGAGCTGTTTTTT. Protein: CASSVAGQGEDTGELFF.